Sequencing of this TCR beta chain was carried out in a study of blood T cell repertoires in COVID-19. Sequencing was performed with immunoSEQ multiplex PCR; in TCRdb, only in-frame clones are kept and a portion is missing. Among approximately 290,000 clones, approximately 84% were seen once, and the ten largest hold approximately 14%. J gave up 4 bases and V 6 bases, and 5 bases lay outside the gene matches. This CDR3 is 14 amino acids long. The V gene's germline CDR1 is SGHTA and CDR2 FQGTGA. The specimen sequenced was peripheral blood. V and J are TRBV7-3 and TRBJ2-5; 10 nucleotides line up with TRBD2. This clonotype originated in a person aged 65-85 years with COVID-19, enrolled during active disease. CDR3 residues: CASSPSGSRETQYF. In DNA form, the CDR3 reads TGTGCCAGCAGTCCTAGCGGGAGTAGAGAGACCCAGTACTTC.